This TCR beta chain was retrieved from a study of OX40 agonist ivuxolimab in advanced cancers. This table comes from immunoSEQ multiplex PCR, and its TCRdb copy is limited to in-frame clones, with some not included. The table has tens of thousands of clones, roughly three quarters seen once. The clonotype comes from an adult with an advanced solid tumor such as melanoma, head and neck, liver or kidney cancer. The sequenced sample was CD4+ or CD8+ T cells sorted from blood, obtained in a trial of the OX40 agonist ivuxolimab.

The CDR3 DNA sequence: TGTGCCAGCAGCTCAACTCAGGGGATGGGCTACACCTTC. It encodes CASSSTQGMGYTF. V usage is TRBV7-8 and J usage is TRBJ1-2; a weak D match, TRBD1 (6 bases). There are 13 residues in the CDR3. With 4 bases removed from V and 8 bases from J, the gap between germline ends came to 14 bases. Germline-derived CDR1 and CDR2 are SGHVS and FQNEAQ.